These 21 T cell receptor beta chains came from one sample sequenced in a study of shared clonotypes between healthy human individuals. CD45RO-negative, CCR7-positively selected cells formed the naive CD8 fraction, excluding terminally differentiated effector memory CD45RA+ cells. Sequencing used immunoSEQ multiplex PCR; TCRdb keeps in-frame clones, though not all of them. The sample yields about 2.1 million clones, approximately 92% seen once. The sequencing input was naive CD8+ T cells from PBMCs. These receptors were obtained from a man between 18 and 29 years old in good health. Some clones in this sample may be carry-over from other donors' samples.

This chain links TRBV7-9 with TRBJ2-2; 10 bases agree with TRBD2. Germline V gene sequence: CDR1 SEHNR, CDR2 FQNEAQ (reference sequence). Losses at the gene ends were 6 bases for V and 3 bases for J; bases not matched to a gene: 7. This CDR3 spans 16 amino acids. The CDR3 DNA is TGTGCCAGCAGGACCGGACTAGCGGTGGACACCGGGGAGCTGTTTTTT. It specifies CASRTGLAVDTGELFF.

The CDR3 bases are TGCGCCAGCAGCGACGATGGGGGCGCGAACACCGGGGAGCTGTTTTTT. Translating gives CASSDDGGANTGELFF. The chain employs TRBV5-1 and TRBJ2-2; weak D call: TRBD1 (6 bases). This CDR3 is 16 amino acids long. Between the trimmed V and J ends, which lost 4 bases and 0 bases, there was a span of 13 bases. The germline V gene has CDR1 SGHRS and CDR2 YFSETQ.

The DNA of the CDR3 is TGCGCCAGCAGTATCAGCACCTACAATGAGCAGTTCTTC. Translation: CASSISTYNEQFF. The rearrangement joins TRBV5-1 to TRBJ2-1, with unresolved D. The CDR3 contains 13 residues. V was pared by 5 bases and J by 2 bases, with 8 bases between. CDR1 is SGHRS, CDR2 YFSETQ, per germline.

This clone was picked up one time. The chain employs TRBV30 and TRBJ2-7, with TRBD1 matching over 8 bases. This CDR3 is built from 15 residues. V shed 1 base, J shed 1 base, and the junction held 6 bases outside the gene matches. Germline loops: CDR1 GTSNPN, CDR2 SVGIG (reference sequence). In DNA form, the CDR3 reads TGTGCCTGGAGTGCGGACAGGGTTGAATCCTACGAGCAGTACTTC. It codes for CAWSADRVESYEQYF.

The rearrangement uses TRBV28 and TRBJ2-4, with D possibly being TRBD2 (5 bases). Trimming took off 2 bases at V and 6 bases at J, with 11 bases between the two ends. The germline gives CDR1 MDHEN, CDR2 SYDVKM. There are 14 residues in the CDR3. The CDR3 protein is CASSLRGLANIQYF. The CDR3 DNA is TGTGCCAGCAGTTTACGGGGATTGGCAAACATTCAGTACTTC. Full variable domain (outside the CDR3, taken from reference TRBV28 and TRBJ2-4): DVKVTQSSRYLVKRTGEKVFLECVQDMDHENMFWYRQDPGLGLRLIYFSYDVKMKEKGDIPEGYSVSREKKERFSLILESASTNQTSMYLCASSLRGLANIQYFGAGTRLSVL.

The J gene is TRBJ2-3, the V gene TRBV5-5; D not certain. The germline V and J ends were trimmed by 0 bases and 1 base, with 9 bases remaining between them. The germline V gene encodes CDR1 SGHKS and CDR2 YYEKEE (reference sequence). The CDR3 spans 15 residues. The CDR3 coding sequence is TGTGCCAGCAGCTTGGGGTCCGCAGGCACAGATACGCAGTATTTT. Translation gives CASSLGSAGTDTQYF.

As concerns this clone: The sample has other DNA sequences that encode this CDR3 too. The CDR3 here is CASSLVLNYGYTF. The CDR3 region has the DNA TGTGCCAGCAGCTTAGTTTTGAACTATGGCTACACCTTC. The V call is TRBV11-2, the J call TRBJ1-2; D ambiguous. Germline V gene sequence: CDR1 SGHAT, CDR2 FQNNGV. The V gene lost 1 base and the J gene lost 2 bases, with 5 bases spanning the gap. This CDR3 comprises 13 residues.

In regard to this clone: This same CDR3 is encoded by further DNA sequences in the sample. V usage is TRBV6-1 and J usage is TRBJ2-7; D may be TRBD1 or TRBD2 (6 bases each). With 3 bases removed from V and 2 bases from J, the gap between germline ends came to 11 bases. CDR1 and CDR2 (germline): MNHNS, SASEGT. The CDR3 is made up of 14 amino acids. The DNA for the CDR3 is TGTGCCAGCAGTGACCGGGGGCGCGCCTACGAGCAGTACTTC. This gives the protein CASSDRGRAYEQYF.

This clone was recorded only once. This chain connects TRBV9 to TRBJ2-3, with D perhaps matching TRBD1 (5 bases). The ends were cut back, 4 bases at V and 2 bases at J, with 17 bases in the middle. Germline-derived CDR1 and CDR2 are SGDLS and YYNGEE. This CDR3 region has 16 residues. CDR3 in DNA: TGTGCCAGCAGCCTCAACCGGAGACAGAACACAGATACGCAGTATTTT. Its protein is CASSLNRRQNTDTQYF.

The V call is TRBV4-2, the J call TRBJ2-2; D call uncertain. Germline CDR1 is LGHNA and CDR2 is YNFKEQ. The CDR3 covers 18 residues. Deletions cut 0 bases from V and 3 bases from J, with 17 bases between. CDR3 nucleotide sequence: TGTGCCAGCAGCCAAGATTATTCCGGCTGGCACTACACCGGGGAGCTGTTTTTT. Its translation is CASSQDYSGWHYTGELFF.

The V gene is TRBV11-3, the J gene TRBJ2-7; maybe TRBD2 (7 bases). Germline CDR1 and CDR2: SGHNT and YENEEA. The CDR3 runs to 15 residues. V dropped 4 bases and J dropped 2 bases, with 15 bases sitting between them. CDR3 DNA: TGTGCCAGCAGCTACAGTGCGGGGGCCACCTACGAGCAGTACTTC. Its translation: CASSYSAGATYEQYF.

This chain uses TRBV7-7 with TRBJ2-5; D is undetermined. This CDR3 contains 12 residues. Germline V CDR1 and CDR2: SSHAT, FNYEAQ (reference sequence). V was clipped by 5 bases and J by 4 bases, with 8 bases between them. As DNA, the CDR3 is TGTGCCAGCAGCGCTAACTTAGAGACCCAGTACTTC. This encodes CASSANLETQYF. Together with reference TRBV7-7 and TRBJ2-5, the CDR3 gives the full variable domain: GAGVSQSPRYKVTKRGQDVTLRCDPISSHATLYWYQQALGQGPEFLTYFNYEAQPDKSGLPSDRFSAERPEGSISTLTIQRTEQRDSAMYRCASSANLETQYFGPGTRLLVL.

CDR3 coding DNA: TGTGCCAGCAGTTTAAGCGGGAACCCCTACAATGAGCAGTTCTTC. Translated, it gives CASSLSGNPYNEQFF. The V and J genes are TRBV28 and TRBJ2-1; 7 nucleotides match TRBD2. Germline V gives CDR1 MDHEN, CDR2 SYDVKM. The CDR3 sequence is 15 residues long. V shed 2 bases, J shed 2 bases, and the junction held 3 bases outside the gene matches.

Here the CDR3 reads CASSARGDTQYF. The CDR3 DNA reads TGTGCCAGCAGCGCCAGGGGAGATACGCAGTATTTT. This sequence joins TRBV9 and TRBJ2-3; D possibly corresponds to TRBD1 (6 bases). V dropped 3 bases and J dropped 5 bases, with 7 bases sitting between them. The CDR3 covers 12 residues. Germline assignment: CDR1 SGDLS and CDR2 YYNGEE.

V gene TRBV7-6 combines with J gene TRBJ2-7; TRBD1 is a possible D gene (6 bases). V lost 1 base and J 5 bases, leaving 15 bases between the germline ends. There are 15 residues in the CDR3. Germline V CDR1 and CDR2: SGHVS, FNYEAQ. This CDR3 is CASSLVRTDTHEQYF. The CDR3 DNA sequence: TGTGCCAGCAGCTTAGTAAGGACAGATACTCACGAGCAGTACTTC. Full variable domain (outside the CDR3, taken from reference TRBV7-6 and TRBJ2-7): GAGVSQSPRYKVTKRGQDVALRCDPISGHVSLYWYRQALGQGPEFLTYFNYEAQQDKSGLPNDRFSAERPEGSISTLTIQRTEQRDSAMYRCASSLVRTDTHEQYFGPGTRLTVT.

The chain links TRBV25-1 to TRBJ2-3; maybe TRBD1 (6 bases). The V end was cut by 8 bases, the J end by 2 bases, with 17 bases between. The germline V gene has CDR1 MGHDK and CDR2 SYGVNS. CDR3 length: 15 amino acids. The CDR3 reads CASARRGQFTDTQYF. CDR3 DNA: TGTGCCAGCGCCCGAAGAGGACAGTTCACAGATACGCAGTATTTT.

This sequence joins TRBV7-3 and TRBJ2-7, with D unresolved. V lost 2 bases, J lost 5 bases, and 7 bases lay in between. Looked up from germline, CDR1 is SGHTA and CDR2 is FQGTGA. The CDR3 loop spans 12 amino acids. DNA of the CDR3: TGTGCCAGCAGCTTAGACGGCCACGAGCAGTACTTC. As protein: CASSLDGHEQYF. Together with reference TRBV7-3 and TRBJ2-7, the CDR3 gives the full variable domain: GAGVSQTPSNKVTEKGKYVELRCDPISGHTALYWYRQSLGQGPEFLIYFQGTGAADDSGLPNDRFFAVRPEGSVSTLKIQRTERGDSAVYLCASSLDGHEQYFGPGTRLTVT.

The gene calls are TRBV9 and TRBJ2-5, with D uncertain. The CDR3 is made up of 14 amino acids. The V gene's germline CDR1 is SGDLS and CDR2 YYNGEE. Trimming pared 0 bases from V and 7 bases from J, leaving 13 bases between. The CDR3 DNA is TGTGCCAGCAGCGTAGGGGCTGCCGGTGGGACCCAGTACTTC. Translated: CASSVGAAGGTQYF. The full variable domain, its missing parts supplied by reference TRBV9 and TRBJ2-5, is DSGVTQTPKHLITATGQRVTLRCSPRSGDLSVYWYQQSLDQGLQFLIQYYNGEERAKGNILERFSAQQFPDLHSELNLSSLELGDSALYFCASSVGAAGGTQYFGPGTRLLVL.

This sequence joins TRBV7-3 and TRBJ2-1; TRBD2 aligns across 10 bases. This CDR3 spans 15 amino acids. The V segment lost 5 bases and the J segment 5 bases; nucleotides outside the gene matches: 6. CDR1 is SGHTA and CDR2 is FQGTGA in the germline V gene. The CDR3 sequence is CASSIGLAAHNEQFF. CDR3 bases: TGTGCCAGCAGCATAGGACTAGCGGCTCACAATGAGCAGTTCTTC.

J is TRBJ2-1 and V is TRBV5-6; D call uncertain. This CDR3 has 12 amino acids. The ends were cut back, 6 bases at V and 9 bases at J, with 13 bases in the middle. CDR1 is SGHDT, CDR2 YYEEEE, per germline. The CDR3 protein is CASTLRWGEQFF. DNA for the CDR3: TGTGCCAGCACACTTAGGTGGGGTGAGCAGTTCTTC.

This chain connects TRBV2 to TRBJ1-1, with D hard to call. Germline V gene lookup returns CDR1 SNHLY and CDR2 FYNNEI. Trimming cost V 4 bases and J 4 bases, with 7 bases left between them. CDR3 size: 12 residues. The CDR3 nucleotides read TGTGCCAGCAGTGGGCGGAGCACTGAAGCTTTCTTT. Its protein is CASSGRSTEAFF.